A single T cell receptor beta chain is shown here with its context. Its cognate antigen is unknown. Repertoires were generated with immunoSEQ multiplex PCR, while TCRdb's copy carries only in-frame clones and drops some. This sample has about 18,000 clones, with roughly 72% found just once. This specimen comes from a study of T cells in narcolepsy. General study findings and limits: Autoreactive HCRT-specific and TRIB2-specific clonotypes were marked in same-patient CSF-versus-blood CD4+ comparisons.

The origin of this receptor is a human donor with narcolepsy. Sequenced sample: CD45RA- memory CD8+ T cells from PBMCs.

CDR3 in amino acids: CSVTTSDTNYEQYF. The DNA for the CDR3 is TGCAGCGTTACTACCAGCGACACGAACTACGAGCAGTACTTC. This chain links TRBV29-1 with TRBJ2-7, with D hard to call. The CDR3 totals 14 residues. With 5 bases removed from V and 3 bases from J, the gap between germline ends came to 17 bases. The germline gives CDR1 SQVTM, CDR2 ANQGSEA.